This record concerns one T cell receptor (beta chain) sequence. Its antigen remains unidentified. Nothing much larger sits one base from this clone, and base qualities are not available. Per the germline V gene, MGHDK is the CDR1 and SYGVNS is the CDR2. Inclusive of the bounding cysteine and phenylalanine, the CDR3 is 16 residues long. The sequence is cut down to CDR3 DNA, 48 bases in frame from base 1. According to the study, the label for this sample's time point signals: week 23, last vaccination. Each vaccine dose was 300 ug of a 20-mer mutant IDH1 peptide in Montanide, given subcutaneously with topical imiquimod. The donors had newly diagnosed IDH1-mutant astrocytomas of WHO grade 3 or 4 that showed loss of nuclear ATRX. The samples were drawn from NOA16, a multicentre, single-arm, open-label phase I trial in Germany that tested a mutant IDH1 peptide vaccine in humans for the first time. Genomic DNA for TCRB sequencing was isolated from EDTA blood with the DNeasy Blood and Tissue Kit.

The sample is drawn from a study of a mutant IDH1 vaccine in newly diagnosed glioma (dated by TCRdb to 2020 to 2022). About the study as a whole: Patients were given eight vaccinations, in weeks 1, 3, 5, 7, 11, 15, 19 and 23, which matched visits V03 through V10. Vaccination began 4-6 weeks after radiotherapy alone, or alongside temozolomide cycles in the chemotherapy-containing groups. The approximately 32 treated patients were approximately 60% male and about 38% female, with a mean age of approximately 38 years. Prior to enrollment, standard therapy consisting of radiotherapy alone, temozolomide alone, or radiochemotherapy with temozolomide had been administered to patients, with the combination being received by most patients. Peripheral blood samples were drawn at six visits, namely V03 (baseline), V05, V07, V10, V12 and V13. Longitudinal TCRB deep sequencing was done for 25 to 30 treated patients, wherever samples were available for exploratory analyses. Paper-wide results and their limitations: PBMC samples for TCRB deep sequencing were selected based on availability. Immune responses induced by the vaccine were seen in about 93% of patients across multiple MHC alleles. It was noted by the authors that analyses of patient blood samples could not be reproduced owing to sample limitations. No apparent relationship was observed between pseudoprogression and alterations in the top peripheral T cell clonotypes detected by TCRB sequencing.

Libraries were made using the immunoSEQ multiplex PCR assay. Rearranged TCR beta chain sequences were amplified using the hsTCRB Kit according to the manufacturer's protocol. An Illumina MiSeq was used to sequence the TCRB libraries. On the authors' methods: The kit vendor's proprietary platform handled demultiplexing, trimming and gene mapping. In its TCRdb copy, this immuneACCESS table keeps in-frame sequences only and misses some clones. Where compared with another copy, unresolved V genes explain less than half of these, and the others have no known cause. V, J and clone size reflect that table, while D and trimming were determined from the DNA. The sample records tens of thousands of clones, around 78% of which are singletons. Of the sample, roughly 6.2% falls within the top ten clones.

This TCR was sampled from a woman between 40 and 50 years old with glioma. Some clones in this sample may be carry-over from other donors' samples. The chain is assembled from TRBV25-1 and TRBJ2-5; 8 of the junction bases match TRBD2. The J call is uncertain, as TRBJ2-7 better fits the DNA end. Source: PBMCs, taken from a glioma patient whose treatment included an IDH1 peptide vaccine. The nucleotide sequence is TGTGCCAGCAGTGGGGTGCGGTCTAGCGGGTCCTACGAGCAGTACTTC. This codes for CASSGVRSSGSYEQYF.